This T cell receptor beta chain was captured in a study of shared T cell receptors in the human thymus. This clone was recorded only once. The data were produced by immunoSEQ multiplex PCR, yet TCRdb's version contains in-frame clones alone and is incomplete. Counted here are about 610,000 clones, roughly 90% occurring once; the ten biggest clones make up around 0.0099%. Trimming pared 4 bases from V and 5 bases from J, leaving 14 bases between. Per the germline V gene, CDR1 is GTSNPN and CDR2 is SVGIG (reference sequence). The CDR3 contains 13 residues. These data were also reused for a study on human thymus T cells.

This clonotype was obtained from a boy younger than two with a congenital heart defect. The V call is TRBV30, the J call TRBJ1-2; no clear D. Sequences were obtained from thymocytes. The CDR3 loop reads CAWILVDPYGYTF. The DNA for the CDR3 is TGTGCCTGGATCCTAGTCGACCCGTATGGCTACACCTTC.